These 7 T cell receptor beta chains were all obtained from the same sample, sequenced in a study of blood T cells in healthy people across ages (dated by TCRdb to the mid-2010s). Libraries were built with 5' RACE. The sequencing machine was an Illumina HiSeq 2500. A second PCR of about 6 to 11 cycles was run with a J-beta primer mix and a sample-barcoded 5' primer. TCRdb reworked the public reads: Q25 trimming with fastp, MiXCR clone assembly, productive beta chains retained. Each CDR3 protein appears once, grouped with its most common genes and DNA. Across this sample there are approximately 810,000 distinct CDR3 sequences, with 35% to 40% seen only once. In total, the top ten clones hold over 10% of the sample. The sample was blood. The receptors shown here come from a man younger than 35 in good health.

This clonotype was counted many times. The rearrangement links TRBV4-2 to TRBJ1-5; D call uncertain. The CDR3 consists of 14 residues. V was trimmed by 0 bases and J by 4 bases, leaving 7 bases between them. Germline V lookup: CDR1 LGHNA, CDR2 YNFKEQ. CDR3 protein: CASSQDSGNQPQHF. The CDR3 DNA sequence: TGTGCCAGCAGCCAAGATTCTGGGAATCAGCCCCAGCATTTT.

The sample holds many counts of this clonotype. CDR3 sequence reads: CATSRGFTGGYEQYF. The CDR3 nucleotides are TGTGCCACCAGCAGAGGTTTTACAGGCGGATACGAGCAGTACTTC. J is TRBJ2-7 and V is TRBV15, with D perhaps TRBD1 (5 bases). This CDR3 spans 15 amino acids. V lost 1 base, J lost 4 bases, and 14 bases lay in between. Germline lookup yields CDR1 LNHNV and CDR2 YYDKDF (reference sequence).

V and J are TRBV5-6 and TRBJ2-4, with D perhaps TRBD2 (7 bases). The CDR3 loop spans 16 amino acids. The V end was cut by 3 bases, the J end by 0 bases, with 13 bases between. The germline CDR1 and CDR2 sequences are SGHDT and YYEEEE. The CDR3 reads CASSWGGPLAKNIQYF. The CDR3 DNA reads as TGTGCCAGCAGCTGGGGGGGGCCGCTAGCCAAAAACATTCAGTACTTC. Using reference TRBV5-6 and TRBJ2-4 for the parts outside the CDR3, the full variable domain is DAGVTQSPTHLIKTRGQQVTLRCSPKSGHDTVSWYQQALGQGPQFIFQYYEEEERQRGNFPDRFSGHQFPNYSSELNVNALLLGDSALYLCASSWGGPLAKNIQYFGAGTRLSVL.

In the case of this clonotype: It may be a read error: a sequence one base away is much more abundant. The chain is built from TRBV20-1 and TRBJ1-4, with a possible D match to TRBD2 (7 bases). The end of the DNA is better explained by TRBJ2-2, so the J call may be wrong. The CDR3 covers 15 residues. CDR1 is DFQATT, CDR2 SNEGSKA, per germline (reference sequence). The DNA of the CDR3 is TGCAGTGCTAGTGATCGGGGGGCGGGGGCCAGGGAGCTGTTTTTT. Amino acid sequence: CSASDRGAGARELFF.

To note about this clonotype: A much larger clone is a single base away; this may be a read error. The chain combines TRBV7-6 with TRBJ2-7; possible D gene TRBD2, 5 bases. The germline V gene encodes CDR1 SGHVS and CDR2 FNYEAQ. The CDR3 is 13 amino acids. Trimming stripped 0 bases from V and 7 bases from J, with 10 bases between. DNA for the CDR3: TGTGCCAGCAGCTTAGCCTCGGGGTCTGAGCAGTACTTC. Translating it yields CASSLASGSEQYF.

This chain joins TRBV4-3 and TRBJ2-3; TRBD2 matches at 11 bases. CDR3 length equals 17 residues. Germline CDR1 LGHNA, CDR2 YSLEER. Trimming at V came to 0 bases and at J to 4 bases, leaving 6 bases not matched to a gene. The CDR3 protein is CASSQDRGLAVPDTQYF. CDR3 in DNA: TGCGCCAGCAGCCAAGATCGGGGACTAGCGGTCCCAGATACGCAGTATTTT.

The V gene is TRBV29-1, the J gene TRBJ2-5; 8 nucleotides line up with TRBD1. Germline-derived CDR1 and CDR2 are SQVTM and ANQGSEA. CDR3 length: 12 residues. The V segment lost 7 bases and the J segment 4 bases; nucleotides outside the gene matches: 5. The CDR3 DNA reads TGCAGCGCCGACAGGGGAGGAGAGACCCAGTACTTC. This translates into CSADRGGETQYF.